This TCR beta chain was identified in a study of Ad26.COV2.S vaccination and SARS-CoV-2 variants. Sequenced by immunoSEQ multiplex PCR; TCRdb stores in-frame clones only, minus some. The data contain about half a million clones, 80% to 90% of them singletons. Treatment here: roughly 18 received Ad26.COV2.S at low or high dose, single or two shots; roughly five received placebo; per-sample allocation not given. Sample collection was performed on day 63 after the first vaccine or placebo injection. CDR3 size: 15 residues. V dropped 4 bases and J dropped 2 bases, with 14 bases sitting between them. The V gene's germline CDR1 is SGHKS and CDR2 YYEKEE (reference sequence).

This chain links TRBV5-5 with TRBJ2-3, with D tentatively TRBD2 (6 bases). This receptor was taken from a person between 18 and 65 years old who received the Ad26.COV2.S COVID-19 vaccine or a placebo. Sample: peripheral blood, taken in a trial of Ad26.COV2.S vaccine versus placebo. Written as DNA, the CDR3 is TGTGCCAGCAGCACAGCGGGCACCGTCACAGATACGCAGTATTTT. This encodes CASSTAGTVTDTQYF.